The T cell receptor (beta chain) under discussion was sequenced for a study of OX40 agonist ivuxolimab in advanced cancers. Generated by immunoSEQ multiplex PCR, the TCRdb table keeps only in-frame clones and is missing some. The repertoire holds about 68,000 clones, with about 89% as singletons. The germline gives CDR1 MDHEN, CDR2 SYDVKM. The V end was cut by 5 bases, the J end by 1 base, with 17 bases between. The CDR3 is made up of 16 amino acids. This TCR came from an adult with an advanced solid tumor such as melanoma, head and neck, liver or kidney cancer. The chain employs TRBV28 and TRBJ2-5; D is undetermined. The sample consisted of CD4+ or CD8+ T cells sorted from blood, taken in a trial of the OX40 agonist ivuxolimab. This CDR3 reads CASSTPSMGSQETQYF. As DNA, the CDR3 is TGTGCCAGCAGTACTCCCTCTATGGGTAGCCAAGAGACCCAGTACTTC.